The present entry profiles one TCR beta chain with its context. What it binds is unknown. These data originate in a study of cytotoxic CD8 clonotypes in ibrutinib-treated CLL. The CDR3 extends over 15 amino acids. V lost 7 bases, J lost 8 bases, and 12 bases stayed unmatched. Germline V gives CDR1 MDHEN, CDR2 SYDVKM. Produced via immunoSEQ multiplex PCR; TCRdb's table is partial and in-frame only. Found here are hundreds of thousands of clones, 70% of them singletons; the top ten hold 15%. Overall study findings and caveats: Pretreatment clonality was elevated relative to age-matched healthy donors and paralleled circulating CD8+ T-cell counts.

The source material was PBMCs, sampled after 24 months of ibrutinib treatment. The J gene is TRBJ1-4, the V gene TRBV28, with 8 bases identical to TRBD1. The sequence derives from a human donor with chronic lymphocytic leukemia. CDR3 sequence (DNA): TGTGCCAGCACCTATTACCAGGGGGCAGGGGAAAAACTGTTTTTT. Translation gives CASTYYQGAGEKLFF.